Below are 9 T cell receptor beta chains sequenced from a single sample in a study of blood T cell repertoires in COVID-19. Measured with immunoSEQ multiplex PCR; TCRdb has only the in-frame clones, and not every one. The sample shows some 65,000 clones, 70% to 90% of them seen only once. The material sequenced was peripheral blood. Source of these receptors: a man aged 40-55 years with COVID-19, enrolled during active disease.

The table lists this clone with a few counts. The rearrangement joins TRBV28 to TRBJ1-6; D is possibly TRBD1 (6 bases). Germline V gene sequence: CDR1 MDHEN, CDR2 SYDVKM. V lost 5 bases to trimming and J lost 2 bases, with 16 bases between them. There are 17 residues in the CDR3. CDR3 DNA sequence: TGTGCCAGCAGTAAGAACAGGGTGACTACCTATAATTCACCCCTCCACTTT. Amino acids: CASSKNRVTTYNSPLHF.

The chain carries TRBV20-1 and TRBJ2-7; weak D call: TRBD1 (5 bases). With 3 bases removed from V and 0 bases from J, the gap between germline ends came to 9 bases. This CDR3 has 13 amino acids. In germline, CDR1 is DFQATT, CDR2 SNEGSKA (reference sequence). CDR3 bases: TGCAGTGCTAGTGTGGGGCCCTCCTACGAGCAGTACTTC. Translated: CSASVGPSYEQYF.

The chain links TRBV6-4 to TRBJ1-5; weak D call: TRBD1 (6 bases). Per germline, CDR1 MRHNA and CDR2 SNTAGT. The CDR3 is 13 amino acids. Deletions cut 3 bases from V and 5 bases from J, with 8 bases between. The CDR3 bases are TGTGCCAGCAGTGAACAGGGAGATCAGCCCCAGCATTTT. This gives the protein CASSEQGDQPQHF.

In this sample, this clone turned up a few times. The chain uses TRBV5-1 and TRBJ1-2; 9 bases align to TRBD1. Trimming at V came to 4 bases and at J to 2 bases, leaving 6 bases not matched to a gene. The CDR3 is 15 amino acids. Germline lookup yields CDR1 SGHRS and CDR2 YFSETQ. CDR3 DNA: TGCGCCAGCAGCCCCGGGACAGGGCAAAACTATGGCTACACCTTC. Protein product: CASSPGTGQNYGYTF.

The chain employs TRBV5-1 and TRBJ2-5; 9 nucleotides agree with TRBD1. The CDR3 is made up of 17 amino acids. V was pared by 3 bases and J by 1 base, with 10 bases of the junction left unmatched. Germline assignment: CDR1 SGHRS and CDR2 YFSETQ. The CDR3 spells CASSSQGMGQGQETQYF. Here the CDR3 DNA reads TGCGCCAGCAGCTCCCAGGGCATGGGACAGGGCCAAGAGACCCAGTACTTC.

This clone has just a few counts. The chain carries TRBV30 and TRBJ1-3, with D unresolved. The CDR3 is made up of 20 amino acids. The V gene's germline CDR1 is GTSNPN and CDR2 SVGIG (reference sequence). V was clipped by 0 bases and J by 0 bases, with 24 bases between them. This CDR3 reads CAWSVQFMFGSTISGNTIYF. The CDR3 DNA reads TGTGCCTGGAGTGTACAGTTTATGTTTGGATCGACAATCTCTGGAAACACCATATATTTT.

J is TRBJ1-2 and V is TRBV6-5; 9 positions match TRBD1. The CDR3 runs to 14 residues. The junction had 8 bases not matched to a gene; V was cut back by 8 bases and J by 4 bases. Germline loops: CDR1 MNHEY, CDR2 SVGAGI. The CDR3 is CASGGQGSLYGYTF. In nucleotides, the CDR3 is TGTGCCAGCGGGGGACAGGGCAGCCTCTATGGCTACACCTTC.

This clone was observed a single time. The chain joins TRBV10-2 to TRBJ2-2; D remains ambiguous. Trimming left V 0 bases short and J 8 bases short, with 4 bases between. The germline V gene has CDR1 WSHSY and CDR2 SAAADI. The CDR3 is 12 amino acids. CDR3 region: CASSESRGELFF. CDR3 DNA: TGCGCCAGCAGTGAGTCTCGGGGGGAGCTGTTTTTT.

A single count supports this clone. V is TRBV4-2 and J is TRBJ1-1; no definite D call. The V gene lost 3 bases and the J gene lost 4 bases, with 15 bases spanning the gap. The CDR3 contains 15 residues. CDR1 and CDR2 from the germline V gene are LGHNA and YNFKEQ. The CDR3 region is CASSHIEGKGTEAFF. The CDR3 nucleotides read TGTGCCAGCAGCCATATCGAGGGAAAGGGCACTGAAGCTTTCTTT.